The rows below give T cell receptor beta chains drawn from one sample of a study of a mutant IDH1 vaccine in newly diagnosed glioma. The repertoire was sequenced with immunoSEQ multiplex PCR; TCRdb's copy has only in-frame clones and lacks some. Found here are over 75,000 clones, 70% to 90% of them singletons; the top ten hold around 0.6%. The sample was PBMCs, taken from a glioma patient treated with radiotherapy, temozolomide or both. These TCRs come from a woman in her 50s with glioma. Both conserved end residues are part of each CDR3. Fields, in order: D gene, J gene, V gene, CDR3 protein. A D gene is named only where the DNA matches it firmly.

d_call: .
j_call: TRBJ1-1
v_call: TRBV30
cdr3_aa: CAWSGTSGTAFF

d_call: TRBD2
j_call: TRBJ2-1
v_call: TRBV7-9
cdr3_aa: CASNSGLAAPYNEQFF

d_call: .
j_call: TRBJ1-5
v_call: TRBV25-1
cdr3_aa: CAEGHNGSQPQHF

d_call: .
j_call: TRBJ2-2
v_call: TRBV11-2
cdr3_aa: CASSSSGELFF

d_call: .
j_call: TRBJ2-5
v_call: TRBV5-1
cdr3_aa: CASSLGAKEETQYF

d_call: .
j_call: TRBJ1-1
v_call: TRBV11-1
cdr3_aa: CASSSFLAVNTEAFF

d_call: .
j_call: TRBJ2-7
v_call: TRBV20-1
cdr3_aa: CSAHVGYEQYF

d_call: .
j_call: .
v_call: TRBV9
cdr3_aa: CASSVGSRLYEQYF

d_call: .
j_call: TRBJ2-1
v_call: TRBV7-3
cdr3_aa: CASSSTAPPEDGMFF

d_call: TRBD1
j_call: TRBJ1-4
v_call: TRBV6-1
cdr3_aa: CASSENRGIGEKLFF

d_call: .
j_call: TRBJ1-4
v_call: TRBV2
cdr3_aa: CASTEEGIGEKLFF

d_call: .
j_call: TRBJ2-3
v_call: TRBV27
cdr3_aa: CASSLSPRSSTDTQYF

d_call: .
j_call: TRBJ2-7
v_call: TRBV5-1
cdr3_aa: CASSLGPAESSYEQYF

d_call: .
j_call: TRBJ1-1
v_call: TRBV30
cdr3_aa: CAWDKNTEAFF

d_call: .
j_call: TRBJ2-2
v_call: TRBV5-1
cdr3_aa: CASSLGLTEFTGELFF

d_call: TRBD1
j_call: TRBJ2-7
v_call: TRBV9
cdr3_aa: CASSVGQGAPYEQYF

d_call: .
j_call: TRBJ1-5
v_call: TRBV18
cdr3_aa: CASSPKDSNQPQHF

d_call: TRBD1
j_call: TRBJ2-7
v_call: TRBV18
cdr3_aa: CASSPGQGPYEQYF

d_call: .
j_call: TRBJ1-1
v_call: TRBV30
cdr3_aa: CAWSRQMNTEAFF

d_call: .
j_call: TRBJ1-2
v_call: TRBV28
cdr3_aa: CASSLYLGAYGYTF

d_call: .
j_call: TRBJ2-5
v_call: TRBV11-3
cdr3_aa: CASSKGTETQYF

d_call: TRBD1
j_call: TRBJ2-7
v_call: TRBV5-1
cdr3_aa: CASSLARTGGYEQYF

d_call: .
j_call: TRBJ1-6
v_call: TRBV4-1
cdr3_aa: CASSQPHSYNSPLHF

d_call: TRBD2
j_call: TRBJ2-2
v_call: TRBV27
cdr3_aa: CASSLRGLAATGELFF

d_call: TRBD1
j_call: TRBJ2-1
v_call: TRBV19
cdr3_aa: CASSLRTGGAGNEQFF

d_call: .
j_call: TRBJ1-2
v_call: TRBV20-1
cdr3_aa: CSARDFGYTF

d_call: .
j_call: TRBJ2-3
v_call: TRBV7-9
cdr3_aa: CASSSPKGPDTQYF

d_call: TRBD2
j_call: TRBJ2-7
v_call: TRBV28
cdr3_aa: CASSGRSSYEQYF

d_call: .
j_call: TRBJ2-7
v_call: TRBV10-2
cdr3_aa: CASSESDLGEQYF

d_call: TRBD1
j_call: TRBJ1-1
v_call: TRBV28
cdr3_aa: CASSPGPDRVRNTEAFF

d_call: .
j_call: TRBJ2-1
v_call: TRBV27
cdr3_aa: CASSLGRANEQFF

d_call: TRBD2
j_call: TRBJ2-1
v_call: TRBV18
cdr3_aa: CASSTLAGESYNEQFF

d_call: TRBD2
j_call: TRBJ2-1
v_call: TRBV7-9
cdr3_aa: CASSLKGGTSGRWDNEQFF

d_call: TRBD2
j_call: .
v_call: TRBV4-1
cdr3_aa: CASSQGGLASEQYF

d_call: .
j_call: TRBJ2-7
v_call: TRBV7-2
cdr3_aa: CASSLHRDLEQYF

d_call: .
j_call: TRBJ2-5
v_call: TRBV9
cdr3_aa: CASSLKAGRETQYF

d_call: .
j_call: TRBJ2-1
v_call: TRBV5-1
cdr3_aa: CASSLEGDNEQFF

d_call: .
j_call: TRBJ2-7
v_call: TRBV11-2
cdr3_aa: CASSLGGGLYEQYF

d_call: TRBD1
j_call: TRBJ1-1
v_call: TRBV5-1
cdr3_aa: CASSASAGGHTEAFF

d_call: .
j_call: TRBJ2-1
v_call: TRBV11-2
cdr3_aa: CASSFSNKGRGMRYNEQFF

d_call: TRBD1
j_call: TRBJ2-1
v_call: TRBV29-1
cdr3_aa: CSVGDRVYNEQFF

d_call: .
j_call: TRBJ2-7
v_call: TRBV6-5
cdr3_aa: CASSHGDTGYREQYF

d_call: TRBD2
j_call: TRBJ2-3
v_call: TRBV5-1
cdr3_aa: CASSPGRGSDTQYF

d_call: TRBD1
j_call: TRBJ1-2
v_call: TRBV28
cdr3_aa: CASSLGGDRDYGYTF

d_call: TRBD2
j_call: TRBJ2-3
v_call: TRBV6-1
cdr3_aa: CASSALSGTRGDTQYF

d_call: TRBD2
j_call: TRBJ2-3
v_call: TRBV13
cdr3_aa: CASSSRASGRPDTQYF

d_call: .
j_call: TRBJ2-7
v_call: TRBV7-9
cdr3_aa: CASSLVQGPDEQYF

d_call: TRBD1
j_call: TRBJ2-5
v_call: TRBV2
cdr3_aa: CASSVLGQIQETQYF

d_call: .
j_call: TRBJ1-3
v_call: TRBV4-2
cdr3_aa: CASSQDAGSSGNTIYF

d_call: .
j_call: TRBJ2-1
v_call: TRBV6-5
cdr3_aa: CASSSSSRAEQFF

d_call: TRBD1
j_call: TRBJ1-5
v_call: TRBV30
cdr3_aa: CAWSRGQQIIFGQPQHF